Below, one T cell receptor (beta chain) is given with its context. These data originate in a study of blood T cell repertoires in COVID-19. On the study more broadly: Spain, Italy and the United States supplied samples that represented acute and convalescent COVID-19. The analysed material was cDNA or gDNA that came from T cells, B-cell-depleted T cells, or PBMCs.

CDR3 length: 16 residues. The J segment lost 6 bases and the V segment lost 0 bases, leaving 7 bases of the junction unmatched. CDR1 MNHEY and CDR2 SVGAGI come from the germline V gene. Profiled with immunoSEQ multiplex PCR; TCRdb holds only in-frame clones, not every one. The sample contains fewer than 400,000 clones, 80% to 90% of which appear only once. The participants were between roughly 18 and 100 years old and came from under 25 US areas. The sequence derives from a man aged 25 to 40 who had recovered from COVID-19. The rearrangement joins TRBV6-5 to TRBJ1-2; 10 bases map to TRBD1. Sequencing was performed on PBMCs or T cells enriched from blood (not recorded which). CDR3 protein: CASSYSNSGTGDGYTF. The CDR3, as DNA: TGTGCCAGCAGTTACTCTAACTCGGGGACAGGGGATGGCTACACCTTC.